The clone carrying this T cell receptor beta chain was seen a handful of times. The sample originates from a study of CD8+ T cells in alopecia areata. Study-wide background: Treated patients were given oral tofacitinib, which was dosed at 5 to 10 mg twice daily.

CDR3 length equals 14 residues. CDR1 MDHEN and CDR2 SYDVKM come from the germline V gene. J gave up 5 bases and V 7 bases, and 6 bases lay outside the gene matches. Extraction and reverse transcription of RNA yielded cDNA as the sequencing template. The assay was immunoSEQ multiplex PCR, and TCRdb's table has in-frame clones only and misses some. The table records 90,000 to 150,000 clones, 35% to 40% of them present only once. Peripheral blood and lesional scalp punch biopsies came from alopecia areata patients. PBMCs yielded sorted CD4+ and CD8+ T cells. The sequencing input was CD4+ T cells sorted from blood. V and J are TRBV28 and TRBJ2-5, with 11 bases identical to TRBD2. The TCR was taken from a human donor with alopecia areata. The DNA for the CDR3 is TGTGCCAGCACCATAGCGGGAGGGTGGGAGACCCAGTACTTC. Protein sequence: CASTIAGGWETQYF. The variable domain in full, completed from reference TRBV28 and TRBJ2-5, reads DVKVTQSSRYLVKRTGEKVFLECVQDMDHENMFWYRQDPGLGLRLIYFSYDVKMKEKGDIPEGYSVSREKKERFSLILESASTNQTSMYLCASTIAGGWETQYFGPGTRLLVL.